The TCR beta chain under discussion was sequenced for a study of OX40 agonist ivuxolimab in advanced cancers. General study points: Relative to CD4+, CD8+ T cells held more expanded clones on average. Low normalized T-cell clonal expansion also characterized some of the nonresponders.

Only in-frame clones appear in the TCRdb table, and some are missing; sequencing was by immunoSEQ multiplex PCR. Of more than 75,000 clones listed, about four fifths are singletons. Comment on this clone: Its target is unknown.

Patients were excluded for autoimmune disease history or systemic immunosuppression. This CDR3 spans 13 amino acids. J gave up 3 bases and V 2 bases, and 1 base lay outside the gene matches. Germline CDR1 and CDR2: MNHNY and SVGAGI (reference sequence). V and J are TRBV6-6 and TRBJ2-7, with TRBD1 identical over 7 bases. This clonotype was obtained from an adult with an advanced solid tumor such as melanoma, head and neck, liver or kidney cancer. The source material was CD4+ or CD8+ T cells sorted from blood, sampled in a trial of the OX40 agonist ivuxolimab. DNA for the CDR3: TGTGCCAGCAGTTACCCAGGGGGCTACGAGCAGTACTTC. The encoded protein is CASSYPGGYEQYF.